This T cell receptor beta chain was identified during a study of tumor and adjacent non-tumor tissue in lung cancer. Looking at the study overall: Histology: about 13 adenocarcinoma, 2 squamous cell carcinoma, 1 small cell lung cancer. Study-wide results and caveats: Significantly higher TCR diversity was found in tumor than normal lung. Higher tumor TCR diversity was associated with shorter survival. Top 100 clones took a larger repertoire share in normal lung.

On this clonotype: Its matching antigen is unknown. One junction end does not reproduce the germline sequence, and a read error may be involved.

This sample's RNA came from whole unsorted tissue. A modified ARM-PCR protocol with three rounds of nested PCR amplified TCRbeta. TCRdb reprocessed the multiplex PCR reads with MiXCR, giving one entry per CDR3 protein. The data contain tens of thousands of distinct CDR3 sequences, just under 60% of them singletons. Looked up from germline, CDR1 is MDHEN and CDR2 is SYDVKM. This CDR3 is built from 15 residues. The receptor comes from a man aged 45-60 years with non-small cell lung cancer. J is TRBJ1-2 and V is TRBV28; 7 nucleotides match TRBD1. The sample was lung tumor tissue. The CDR3 is CASGVTGTENYDYTF. The CDR3 DNA follows: TGTGCAAGCGGGGTGACCGGGACAGAAAACTATGACTACACCTTC.